This TCR beta chain was sequenced for a study of T cell responses to AZD1222 COVID-19 vaccine (dated by TCRdb to the early 2020s). Notes on the research overall: A total of 230 to 250 trial participants underwent TCR sequencing, of whom 207 had received two doses of AZD1222 and about 25 had received two doses of the MenACWY control vaccine. Trial participants were enrolled into age subgroups of 18-55, 56-69 and 70-plus years, which contained approximately 150, 30 and 60 TCR-sequenced participants, respectively.

The CDR3 regions of human TCRbeta chains were analyzed by immunosequencing. The original pipeline was this. TCRs in the repertoires were compared against a reference library of SARS-CoV-2-specific TCRs that had been generated with the MIRA antigen-specificity platform. Breadth was defined as the fraction of unique TCRs that were SARS-CoV-2-associated. Depth was defined as the fraction of total T cells that were SARS-CoV-2-associated. Using the MIRA data, each spike-specific TCR was mapped to the spike region that the TCR reacts to and placed in a CD4 or CD8 class. Log10-transformed breadth and depth values were compared by one-way ANOVA with Sidak's multiple comparisons tests. TCRdb took this table from immuneACCESS and kept in-frame rearrangements with V and J called. Such tables lack part of the clones; where checked against another copy, unresolved V genes explain under half of the gap, and the rest is unexplained. The V and J calls and clone size were taken over from that table, and D and trimming were inferred from the DNA. The sample profile shows under 100,000 clones; around nine tenths of them were found once. The top ten hold approximately 5.3% of the sample.

What the study reported, not specific to this receptor: Most participants were white British and females outnumbered males, and the authors suggested that clonal diversity may have been underestimated. After two AZD1222 doses, spike-specific TCR breadth and depth were significantly higher than at day 0 and than in MenACWY recipients. Reportedly, almost half of the unique spike-specific TCRs recognized epitopes lying outside the regions that are mutated in the B.1.351 and B.1.1.7 variants. Vaccine-associated CD4 TCRs spanned the whole spike protein, with dominant responses in regions 160-218 and 743-854. Conclusions about previously exposed vaccinees are limited because only 5 or 6 AZD1222 recipients were SARS-CoV-2 seropositive at baseline. Because no day 14 peak-response samples were available, the repertoires could be characterized only after the peak T cell response. The 56-69-year group was small, and its depth increase did not reach significance, likely because of low power.

For this clone: No cognate antigen has been identified for it. No much larger clone is present one base from it, and per-base qualities are unavailable.

The time point tag for this specimen amounts to: about 28 days (+/-7) after the second vaccine dose. Because spike-specific TCR depth and breadth did not differ between the two schedules, AZD1222 recipients who got a second dose at roughly 4 weeks were pooled with those who got a second dose at roughly 12 weeks. Vaccinee samples came from UK trials COV001 and COV002, including a single-blind randomized controlled phase 2/3 trial of AZD1222 (ChAdOx1 nCoV-19) in healthy adults. For TCRbeta chain sequencing, PBMC samples were collected from trial participants at day 0 and at day 28 after the second dose. From its cysteine to its phenylalanine, the CDR3 spans 15 amino acids. Of the read, only the CDR3 DNA is kept; its 45 bases are in frame from base 1. The germline V gene (reference sequence) yields SGHNT for CDR1 and YYREEE for CDR2. V lost 3 bases and J lost 0 bases; the stretch between them is 10 bases long.

The V and J genes are TRBV5-4 and TRBJ2-1; the D call could be TRBD1 or TRBD2, with each sharing 5 bases. This sequence was found in an adult who received the AZD1222 COVID-19 vaccine. This sample comprised peripheral blood, obtained 28 days after the second AZD1222 dose. CDR3 region: CASSSPGSSYNEQFF. The DNA sequence reads TGTGCCAGCAGCTCTCCAGGGAGCTCCTACAATGAGCAGTTCTTC.